Each of the 25 T cell receptor beta chains below was sequenced from the same sample in a study of patients and donors after allogeneic stem cell transplantation. One entry per CDR3 protein results from TCRdb running MiXCR on the RT-PCR reads. This sample carries about 230,000 distinct CDR3 sequences, 11% to 15% of them seen once, and the ten largest clones take roughly 11%. The sequencing input was blood, either unsorted or a sorted T cell fraction (not recorded which). The source of these receptors is a human donor who was either an allogeneic HSCT recipient or a stem cell or donor lymphocyte infusion donor (not recorded which). It is not recorded whose cells these are; they may come from a transplant donor.

The chain employs TRBV5-1 and TRBJ2-7; TRBD1 matches at 8 bases. The CDR3 runs to 14 residues. The germline V gene encodes CDR1 SGHRS and CDR2 YFSETQ. The V segment lost 0 bases and the J segment 7 bases; nucleotides outside the gene matches: 6. In nucleotides, the CDR3 is TGCGCCAGCAGCTTGGGGCAGGGGGCGCGGGAGCAGTACTTC. This encodes CASSLGQGAREQYF. Using reference TRBV5-1 and TRBJ2-7 for the parts outside the CDR3, the full variable domain is KAGVTQTPRYLIKTRGQQVTLSCSPISGHRSVSWYQQTPGQGLQFLFEYFSETQRNKGNFPGRFSGRQFSNSRSEMNVSTLELGDSALYLCASSLGQGAREQYFGPGTRLTVT.

Of note for this clonotype: Relative to the germline gene, one junction end is altered; a read error may explain this. The CDR3 DNA sequence: TGTGACAGCAGTGAACGTCAAAACACTGAAGCTTTCTTT. Its translation: CDSSERQNTEAFF. The chain uses TRBV2 and TRBJ1-1; D ambiguous. The CDR3 consists of 13 residues. From germline, CDR1 is SNHLY and CDR2 FYNNEI.

The genes are TRBV9 and TRBJ1-5; D possibly corresponds to TRBD1 (5 bases). This CDR3 has 15 residues. V lost 0 bases and J lost 7, with 14 bases in between. Germline V gives CDR1 SGDLS, CDR2 YYNGEE. CDR3 in DNA: TGTGCCAGCAGCGTAGGGGGCCTTCAGGTCCAGCCCCAGCATTTT. The encoded protein is CASSVGGLQVQPQHF.

In its sample, this clonotype was seen a few times. The V gene is TRBV20-1, the J gene TRBJ1-3; D gene ambiguous. Looked up from germline, CDR1 is DFQATT and CDR2 is SNEGSKA (reference sequence). CDR3 length: 14 residues. V was cut by 1 base and J by 3 bases, with 10 bases left in between. In DNA form, the CDR3 reads TGCAGTGCTAGAGGCGAGTGGGGTGGAAACACCATATATTTT. Translation: CSARGEWGGNTIYF.

The chain joins TRBV20-1 to TRBJ2-3; 8 bases fit TRBD2. Losses at the gene ends were 3 bases for V and 2 bases for J; bases not matched to a gene: 13. This CDR3 has 17 residues. CDR1 DFQATT and CDR2 SNEGSKA come from the germline V gene (reference sequence). DNA of the CDR3: TGCAGTGCTAGTTCAGCGGGGGCCGCTCTTCCCACAGATACGCAGTATTTT. This codes for CSASSAGAALPTDTQYF.

V usage is TRBV5-5 and J usage is TRBJ2-1, with no clear D. Germline CDR1 SGHKS, CDR2 YYEKEE (reference sequence). With 4 bases removed from V and 1 base from J, the gap between germline ends came to 6 bases. The CDR3 has 13 amino acids. The CDR3 DNA is TGTGCCAGCAGCCCGCGGTCCTACAATGAGCAGTTCTTC. Its translation is CASSPRSYNEQFF.

In this sample, this clonotype turned up many times. This rearrangement joins TRBV12-3 or TRBV12-4 to TRBJ2-7; 12 bases match TRBD2. The J segment lost 0 bases and the V segment lost 5 bases, leaving 2 bases of the junction unmatched. The CDR3 totals 15 residues. The CDR3 nucleotides are TGTGCCAGCAGTGCTAGCGGGGGGGCCTCCTACGAGCAGTACTTC. Protein: CASSASGGASYEQYF.

The CDR3 DNA is TGTGCCAGCAGCCAAGATGAGGGTATCGAGGGCTACACCTTC. It codes for CASSQDEGIEGYTF. The J gene is TRBJ1-2, the V gene TRBV3-1; D is uncertain. The germline CDR1 and CDR2 sequences are LGHDT and YNNKEL (reference sequence). The length of the CDR3 is 14 residues. V lost 0 bases and J 8 bases, leaving 13 bases between the germline ends.

Written as DNA, the CDR3 is TGTGCCAGCTCACCATACACAGGGAGGAATCAGCCCCAGCATTTT. Amino acids: CASSPYTGRNQPQHF. The chain recombines TRBV18 with TRBJ1-5; tentatively, D is TRBD1 (6 bases). The V end lost 2 bases, the J end lost 4 bases, and 12 bases lay between the germline ends. Germline V CDR1 and CDR2: KGHSH, LQKENI. This CDR3 spans 15 amino acids.

The chain recombines TRBV30 with TRBJ1-1; maybe TRBD1 (6 bases). The germline gives CDR1 GTSNPN, CDR2 SVGIG (reference sequence). The length of the CDR3 is 15 residues. V was pared by 2 bases and J by 5 bases, with 18 bases between. In DNA, the CDR3 is TGTGCCTGGAGTTTCATAAACAGGGTCAGGACTGAAGCTTTCTTT. It is translated as CAWSFINRVRTEAFF.

In its sample, this clonotype was seen a few times. The gene calls are TRBV19 and TRBJ2-7; TRBD1 aligns across 9 bases. V lost 0 bases to trimming and J lost 0 bases; unmatched junction nucleotides: 3. Germline V lookup: CDR1 LNHDA, CDR2 SQIVND (reference sequence). This CDR3 is built from 16 residues. CDR3 nucleotide sequence: TGTGCCAGTAGTATAGATCGGGACAGGGTCTCCTACGAGCAGTACTTC. It codes for CASSIDRDRVSYEQYF. Full variable domain (remainder filled in from reference TRBV19 and TRBJ2-7): DGGITQSPKYLFRKEGQNVTLSCEQNLNHDAMYWYRQDPGQGLRLIYYSQIVNDFQKGDIAEGYSVSREKKESFPLTVTSAQKNPTAFYLCASSIDRDRVSYEQYFGPGTRLTVT.

This clonotype showed up just once. V gene TRBV2 combines with J gene TRBJ1-2; D is undetermined. The CDR3 extends over 15 amino acids. Per the germline V gene, CDR1 is SNHLY and CDR2 is FYNNEI. Trimming took off 8 bases at V and 0 bases at J, with 16 bases between the two ends. CDR3 residues: CASLLALQANYGYTF. The CDR3 DNA follows: TGTGCCAGCCTCCTTGCCCTCCAGGCTAACTATGGCTACACCTTC.

This clonotype showed up just a few times. This chain uses TRBV3-1 with TRBJ1-2; possibly TRBD1 for D (5 bases). With 1 base removed from V and 7 bases from J, the gap between germline ends came to 13 bases. Germline CDR1 LGHDT, CDR2 YNNKEL (reference sequence). This CDR3 has 14 amino acids. This CDR3 reads CASSQAGNPFGYTF. The CDR3 DNA follows: TGTGCCAGCAGCCAAGCAGGGAACCCGTTTGGCTACACCTTC.

This chain links TRBV3-1 with TRBJ2-7; possible D gene TRBD1, 5 bases. V was trimmed by 4 bases and J by 2 bases, leaving 9 bases between them. This CDR3 comprises 13 residues. The germline V gene has CDR1 LGHDT and CDR2 YNNKEL (reference sequence). DNA for the CDR3: TGTGCCAGCAGCCGACAGTGGACCTACGAGCAGTACTTC. Protein sequence: CASSRQWTYEQYF.

This clonotype was found a few times. V and J are TRBV7-2 and TRBJ1-2; D gene ambiguous. The V end was cut by 5 bases, the J end by 3 bases, with 16 bases between. There are 15 residues in the CDR3. Germline loops: CDR1 SGHTA, CDR2 FQGNSA. The CDR3 loop is CASSPGVGKDYGYTF. In nucleotides, the CDR3 is TGTGCCAGCAGCCCCGGCGTGGGGAAGGACTATGGCTACACCTTC.

The chain joins TRBV5-1 to TRBJ1-3; D uncertain. Germline-derived CDR1 and CDR2 are SGHRS and YFSETQ. V was trimmed by 7 bases and J by 4 bases, leaving 21 bases between them. The CDR3 length is 16 residues. CDR3 nucleotide sequence: TGCGCCAGCCGGTTGACGGCGGGTCAGAACGGAAACACCATATATTTT. It is translated as CASRLTAGQNGNTIYF.

V gene TRBV25-1 combines with J gene TRBJ2-5; D perhaps matches TRBD1 (7 bases). Trimming cost V 2 bases and J 2 bases, with 12 bases left between them. Per the germline V gene, CDR1 is MGHDK and CDR2 is SYGVNS. The CDR3 has 15 amino acids. The CDR3 DNA follows: TGTGCCAGCAGTGAAAGGACAGGAGGGCAAGAGACCCAGTACTTC. Translated, it gives CASSERTGGQETQYF.

V usage is TRBV24-1 and J usage is TRBJ2-2, with TRBD1 as a possible D gene (6 bases). V was clipped by 7 bases and J by 2 bases, with 10 bases between them. Germline V gene sequence: CDR1 KGHDR, CDR2 SFDVKD. This CDR3 spans 14 amino acids. The chain's CDR3 is CATSGTSNTGELFF. For the CDR3, the DNA is TGTGCCACCAGCGGGACATCCAACACCGGGGAGCTGTTTTTT.

This clonotype was recorded at least ten times. This sequence joins TRBV2 and TRBJ2-3, with D unclear. The CDR3 runs to 12 residues. Trimming shortened V by 2 bases and J by 7 bases, and 7 bases separated the two germline ends. Germline CDR1 reads SNHLY; CDR2 reads FYNNEI. Here the CDR3 reads CASSERRNTQYF. Here the CDR3 DNA reads TGTGCCAGCAGTGAACGACGGAATACGCAGTATTTT.

The table lists this clonotype with a few counts. V and J are TRBV12-3 or TRBV12-4 and TRBJ2-2; the match to TRBD2 covers 15 bases. Unmatched junction bases numbered 10, after V lost 4 bases and J lost 4 bases. This CDR3 spans 19 amino acids. CDR3 DNA: TGTGCCAGCAGTTATCCGGGACTAGCGGGGGGAAAGGGCACCGGGGAGCTGTTTTTT. It codes for CASSYPGLAGGKGTGELFF.

This chain uses TRBV2 with TRBJ2-7, with D tentatively TRBD1 (5 bases). Trimming shortened V by 5 bases and J by 2 bases, and 13 bases separated the two germline ends. The CDR3 runs 14 residues. Per the germline V gene, CDR1 is SNHLY and CDR2 is FYNNEI. The CDR3 sequence: CASSQWGGTYEQYF. The DNA of the CDR3 is TGTGCCAGCAGTCAGTGGGGCGGAACCTACGAGCAGTACTTC. Full variable domain (missing parts from reference TRBV2 and TRBJ2-7): EPEVTQTPSHQVTQMGQEVILRCVPISNHLYFYWYRQILGQKVEFLVSFYNNEISEKSEIFDDQFSVERPDGSNFTLKIRSTKLEDSAMYFCASSQWGGTYEQYFGPGTRLTVT.

This chain joins TRBV5-5 and TRBJ1-5; TRBD1 might be the D (5 bases). The V gene lost 1 base and the J gene lost 7 bases, with 9 bases spanning the gap. From germline, CDR1 is SGHKS and CDR2 YYEKEE (reference sequence). CDR3 length equals 13 residues. CDR3 nucleotides: TGTGCCAGCAGCTTGTTGCAGGGCCAGCCCCAGCATTTT. Amino acids: CASSLLQGQPQHF.

This clonotype was counted at least ten times. J is TRBJ1-5 and V is TRBV7-2; D uncertain. Germline V gene data show CDR1 as SGHTA and CDR2 as FQGNSA. V was clipped by 6 bases and J by 5 bases, with 11 bases between them. The CDR3 is 13 residues long. CDR3 residues: CASSARSHQPQHF. The CDR3 DNA reads TGTGCCAGCAGTGCACGGTCGCATCAGCCCCAGCATTTT.

This clonotype was recorded a few times. The chain uses TRBV12-3 or TRBV12-4 and TRBJ1-1; a possible D gene is TRBD1 (5 bases). The CDR3 has 15 residues. V was shortened by 4 bases and J by 0 bases, with 12 bases between the two germline ends. The CDR3, as DNA: TGTGCCAGCAGTTCAAGGGGCTCTATGAACACTGAAGCTTTCTTT. It is translated as CASSSRGSMNTEAFF.

This clonotype was seen more than once but under ten times. The chain links TRBV28 to TRBJ2-2; D is possibly TRBD2 (7 bases). Germline CDR1 MDHEN, CDR2 SYDVKM. There are 13 residues in the CDR3. The V gene lost 6 bases and the J gene lost 7 bases, with 12 bases spanning the gap. CDR3 residues: CASRQGGNGELFF. The CDR3 nucleotides are TGTGCCAGCAGACAGGGAGGGAACGGGGAGCTGTTTTTT.